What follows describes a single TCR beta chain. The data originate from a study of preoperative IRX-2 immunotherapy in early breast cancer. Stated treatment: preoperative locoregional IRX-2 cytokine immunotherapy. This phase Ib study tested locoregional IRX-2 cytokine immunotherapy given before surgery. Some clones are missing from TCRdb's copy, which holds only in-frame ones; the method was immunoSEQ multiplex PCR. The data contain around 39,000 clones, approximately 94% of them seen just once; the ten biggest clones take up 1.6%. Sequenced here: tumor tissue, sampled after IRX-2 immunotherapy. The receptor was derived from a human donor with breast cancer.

For the CDR3, the DNA is TGCGCCAGCAGCCTTAATACCCGGGTTGATACGCAGTATTTT. Translation gives CASSLNTRVDTQYF. The V gene is TRBV4-1, the J gene TRBJ2-3; D remains unclear. Trimming cost V 4 bases and J 6 bases, with 14 bases left between them. The germline V gene encodes CDR1 MGHRA and CDR2 YSYEKL. This CDR3 is 14 amino acids long.